This TCR beta chain was profiled in a study of blood T cells in healthy people across ages. The CDR3 has 14 amino acids. J was trimmed by 5 bases and V by 5 bases; bases with no gene match: 4. The germline V gene has CDR1 KGHDR and CDR2 SFDVKD. PCR was performed a second time for about 6 to 12 cycles using a sample-barcoded 5' primer and a J-beta primer mix. The template-switch adaptor, which had 12 random nucleotides, put a tag on each cDNA molecule. MiXCR was run by TCRdb on the 5' RACE reads, yielding one entry per CDR3 protein. The table lists 450,000 to 650,000 distinct CDR3 sequences, 24% of them singletons. The same specimen was also included in a second study, on T cells of mothers and their children. From that report: Six or seven children and their three healthy Caucasian mothers were the donors. The study obtained over 8 million TCR beta CDR3 reads per mother and around 3 million per child. Relative to unrelated pairs, biologically related mother-child dyads exhibited marginally greater, non-significant overlap.

The source of this sequence is a boy aged 5 to 17 in good health. Sequencing used blood. The V and J genes are TRBV24-1 and TRBJ2-3, with TRBD2 identical over 9 bases. CDR3 nucleotides: TGTGCCACCAGTGTCGCGGGGGGGCAAGATACGCAGTATTTT. Translating it yields CATSVAGGQDTQYF.